The 9 T cell receptor beta chains reported below all come from one sample, sequenced in a study of blood T cell repertoires in COVID-19. Assay used: immunoSEQ multiplex PCR; TCRdb lists only in-frame clones, some missing. The table has roughly 290,000 clones, about 88% seen once. Sequenced: peripheral blood. These receptors were collected from a woman aged 55 to 70 with acute or convalescent COVID-19.

This clone was detected a few times. The gene calls are TRBV7-2 and TRBJ1-6, with TRBD1 matching over 9 bases. The V gene end was trimmed by 3 bases and the J gene end by 10 bases; junction bases not matched to a gene: 7. Germline values: CDR1 SGHTA, CDR2 FQGNSA. The CDR3 covers 15 residues. CDR3 loop: CASSFSGTGRSPLHF. As DNA, the CDR3 is TGTGCCAGCAGCTTTTCCGGGACAGGGCGGTCACCCCTCCACTTT.

J is TRBJ1-4 and V is TRBV4-1, with D perhaps matching TRBD1 (5 bases). V lost 0 bases to trimming and J lost 4 bases, with 12 bases between them. Germline CDR1 is MGHRA and CDR2 is YSYEKL. The CDR3 runs to 16 residues. The CDR3 protein is CASSQDPTGYNEKLFF. The CDR3 coding sequence is TGCGCCAGCAGCCAAGATCCTACAGGTTATAATGAAAAACTGTTTTTT.

CDR3 residues: CASSQQGSRNIQYF. DNA for the CDR3: TGTGCCAGCAGCCAACAGGGTTCGCGTAACATTCAGTACTTC. The chain is built from TRBV4-2 and TRBJ2-4, with D perhaps TRBD1 (5 bases). The CDR3 is 14 amino acids. Germline CDR1 and CDR2: LGHNA and YNFKEQ. The germline V and J ends were trimmed by 2 bases and 7 bases, with 12 bases remaining between them.

This clone was seen a single time. The CDR3 here is CASLTRAGSLMNTEAFF. In DNA form, the CDR3 reads TGTGCCAGCTTAACCCGTGCAGGGTCACTCATGAACACTGAAGCTTTCTTT. This chain joins TRBV18 and TRBJ1-1; a possible D gene is TRBD1 (5 bases). The CDR3 is 17 amino acids. Germline lookup yields CDR1 KGHSH and CDR2 LQKENI. The V and J ends lost 7 bases and 0 bases respectively, with 21 bases between them.

This rearrangement joins TRBV14 to TRBJ2-1; D may be TRBD1 (6 bases). CDR1 is SGHDN and CDR2 is FVKESK in the germline V gene. Trimming removed 1 base at V and 2 bases at J, with 21 bases between. The length of the CDR3 is 19 residues. The DNA of the CDR3 is TGTGCCAGCAGCCAAGCAGGACAGTTATACTCCACAACCTACAATGAGCAGTTCTTC. Its protein product is CASSQAGQLYSTTYNEQFF.

The rearrangement joins TRBV7-6 to TRBJ2-5; 7 bases are a match to TRBD1. The V gene end was trimmed by 5 bases and the J gene end by 5 bases; junction bases not matched to a gene: 14. CDR3 length equals 16 residues. Germline loops: CDR1 SGHVS, CDR2 FNYEAQ. The DNA for the CDR3 is TGTGCCAGCAGCCGACACCGAACTGACAGGGACGAGACCCAGTACTTC. Translation gives CASSRHRTDRDETQYF. Full variable domain (missing parts from reference TRBV7-6 and TRBJ2-5): GAGVSQSPRYKVTKRGQDVALRCDPISGHVSLYWYRQALGQGPEFLTYFNYEAQQDKSGLPNDRFSAERPEGSISTLTIQRTEQRDSAMYRCASSRHRTDRDETQYFGPGTRLLVL.

The rearrangement uses TRBV5-1 and TRBJ1-3; D gene unclear. The CDR3 is 15 residues long. Germline CDR1 is SGHRS and CDR2 is YFSETQ. With 4 bases removed from V and 0 bases from J, the gap between germline ends came to 11 bases. CDR3 bases: TGCGCCAGCAGCCTAAACCGGGGCTCTGGAAACACCATATATTTT. Translated: CASSLNRGSGNTIYF.

The chain uses TRBV19 and TRBJ1-1; D is undetermined. The germline V gene has CDR1 LNHDA and CDR2 SQIVND (reference sequence). V was pared by 7 bases and J by 3 bases, with 12 bases between. The CDR3 has 13 amino acids. In DNA form, the CDR3 reads TGTGCCAGTAAACGGGGTATCGACACTGAAGCTTTCTTT. This codes for CASKRGIDTEAFF. Using reference TRBV19 and TRBJ1-1 for the parts outside the CDR3, the full variable domain is DGGITQSPKYLFRKEGQNVTLSCEQNLNHDAMYWYRQDPGQGLRLIYYSQIVNDFQKGDIAEGYSVSREKKESFPLTVTSAQKNPTAFYLCASKRGIDTEAFFGQGTRLTVV.

The CDR3 DNA reads as TGTGCCAGCGGGGGACAGCTCTACGAGCAGTACTTC. Amino acids: CASGGQLYEQYF. The chain is built from TRBV2 and TRBJ2-7; 7 bases fit TRBD1. CDR1 is SNHLY and CDR2 is FYNNEI in the germline V gene. The CDR3 contains 12 residues. V lost 8 bases and J lost 3; bases outside the gene matches: 4.